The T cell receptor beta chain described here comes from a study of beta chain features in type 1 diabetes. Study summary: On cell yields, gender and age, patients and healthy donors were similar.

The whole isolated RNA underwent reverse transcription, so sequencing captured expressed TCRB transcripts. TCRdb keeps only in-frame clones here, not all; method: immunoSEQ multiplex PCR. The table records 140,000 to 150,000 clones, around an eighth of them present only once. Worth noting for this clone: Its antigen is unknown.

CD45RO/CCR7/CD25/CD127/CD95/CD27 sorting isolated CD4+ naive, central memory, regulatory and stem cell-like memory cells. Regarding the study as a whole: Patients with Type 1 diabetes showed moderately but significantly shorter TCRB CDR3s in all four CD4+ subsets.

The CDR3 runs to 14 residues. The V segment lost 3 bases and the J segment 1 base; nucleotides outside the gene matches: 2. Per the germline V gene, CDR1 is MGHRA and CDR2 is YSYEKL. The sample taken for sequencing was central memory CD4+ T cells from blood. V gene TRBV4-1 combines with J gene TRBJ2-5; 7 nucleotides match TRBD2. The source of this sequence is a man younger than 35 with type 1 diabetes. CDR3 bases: TGCGCCAGCAGCCAGGGGACTACCCAAGAGACCCAGTACTTC. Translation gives CASSQGTTQETQYF.